This T cell receptor beta chain was identified in a study of CD8+ T cells in alopecia areata. Extracted RNA was reverse transcribed into cDNA, the sequencing template. Assay: immunoSEQ multiplex PCR; the TCRdb copy retains only in-frame clones and omits some. The sample carries 150,000 to 200,000 clones, roughly 60% recorded once. Germline CDR1 and CDR2: SQVTM and ANQGSEA. The CDR3 has 12 amino acids. Trimming pared 0 bases from V and 9 bases from J, leaving 11 bases between. Treatment given: oral pan-JAK inhibitor, 5-10 mg twice daily. The study team obtained lesional scalp punch biopsies and peripheral blood from alopecia areata patients. PBMCs yielded sorted CD4+ and CD8+ T cells.

The sequencing here drew on CD4+ T cells sorted from blood, taken at week 24, from a patient treated with tofacitinib. The sequence was obtained from a human donor with alopecia areata. The V gene is TRBV29-1, the J gene TRBJ1-1, with a weak D call TRBD1 (5 bases). CDR3 region: CSVEDRQGQAFF. CDR3 DNA: TGCAGCGTTGAAGATCGTCAGGGACAAGCTTTCTTT.